Listed below are T cell receptor beta chains from one sample, sequenced in a study of cytomegalovirus exposure and HLA in healthy donors. Measured with immunoSEQ multiplex PCR; TCRdb has only the in-frame clones, and not every one. Here the sample spans 100,000 to 150,000 clones, 73% being singletons. The sequencing input was PBMCs. The receptors stem from a man between 60 and 70 years old in good health and CMV-seropositive. CDR3s include the opening cysteine and the closing phenylalanine or tryptophan. Each record gives: J gene, V gene, clone size, D gene, CDR3 protein, CDR3 DNA. The D gene is left open where the match is weak. Size is omitted from some rows. Given values are once, few, many or a class for expanded clones.

J: TRBJ2-2; V: TRBV27; size: once; D: TRBD2; CDR3: CASSSLGGGAPGELFF; DNA: TGTGCCAGCAGTTCCCTGGGCGGGGGGGCCCCCGGGGAGCTGTTTTTT
J: TRBJ1-2; V: TRBV2; size: -; D: TRBD1; CDR3: CASNNAGGRYGYTF; DNA: TGTGCCAGCAATAACGCAGGGGGACGCTATGGCTACACCTTC
J: TRBJ2-7; V: TRBV9; size: -; D: TRBD2; CDR3: CASSVGAGGNYEQYF; DNA: TGTGCCAGCAGCGTAGGAGCGGGGGGTAATTACGAGCAGTACTTC
J: TRBJ2-7; V: TRBV14; size: -; D: TRBD1; CDR3: CASSRAGGFEQYF; DNA: TGTGCCAGCAGCCGAGCAGGGGGCTTCGAGCAGTACTTC
J: TRBJ2-1; V: TRBV27; size: few; D: -; CDR3: CASAQGWNEQFF; DNA: TGTGCCAGTGCCCAGGGTTGGAATGAGCAGTTCTTC
J: TRBJ2-7; V: TRBV5-1; size: -; D: TRBD1; CDR3: CASSLNSGGPSYEQYF; DNA: TGCGCCAGCAGCTTAAACTCAGGGGGACCGAGCTACGAGCAGTACTTC
J: TRBJ1-3; V: TRBV27; size: -; D: TRBD1; CDR3: CASSFQPPTGLLSGNTIYF; DNA: TGTGCCAGCAGTTTCCAACCTCCGACAGGGCTACTCTCTGGAAACACCATATATTTT
J: TRBJ2-7; V: TRBV28; size: once; D: TRBD2; CDR3: CASSYGTSGRTLQYF; DNA: TGTGCCAGCAGTTACGGGACTAGCGGGCGAACGTTGCAGTACTTC
J: TRBJ2-7; V: TRBV30; size: -; D: -; CDR3: CAWSVNRGSYEQYF; DNA: TGTGCCTGGAGTGTAAATCGGGGATCTTACGAGCAGTACTTC
J: TRBJ2-3; V: TRBV29-1; size: few; D: -; CDR3: CSAPAAGTDTQYF; DNA: TGCAGCGCCCCGGCGGCCGGCACAGATACGCAGTATTTT
J: TRBJ1-3; V: TRBV30; size: -; D: -; CDR3: CAWSALRQSTKNTIYF; DNA: TGTGCCTGGAGTGCCCTCCGACAGAGTACAAAAAACACCATATATTTT
J: TRBJ2-1; V: TRBV7-3; size: -; D: -; CDR3: CASSNPGRNEQFF; DNA: TGTGCCAGCAGCAACCCGGGAAGGAATGAGCAGTTCTTC
J: TRBJ1-4; V: TRBV4-2; size: -; D: TRBD1; CDR3: CASSPPGQGAQKLFF; DNA: TGTGCCAGCAGCCCTCCAGGACAGGGGGCTCAAAAACTGTTTTTT
J: TRBJ1-1; V: TRBV6-5; size: -; D: -; CDR3: CASSPAGNTEAFF; DNA: TGTGCCAGCAGCCCCGCAGGTAACACTGAAGCTTTCTTT
J: TRBJ2-2; V: TRBV7-3; size: -; D: TRBD2; CDR3: CASSLHVSGGGAGELFF; DNA: TGTGCCAGCAGCTTGCATGTCAGCGGGGGGGGCGCCGGGGAGCTGTTTTTT
J: TRBJ2-5; V: TRBV7-9; size: -; D: -; CDR3: CASSLRGRGETQYF; DNA: TGTGCCAGCAGCTTGCGGGGGCGCGGGGAGACCCAGTACTTC
J: TRBJ1-5; V: TRBV5-8; size: once; D: TRBD1; CDR3: CASSSYRGPQPQHF; DNA: TGTGCCAGCAGCTCCTACAGGGGGCCTCAGCCCCAGCATTTT
J: TRBJ1-4; V: TRBV5-1; size: -; D: -; CDR3: CASSLDSGAYNEKLFF; DNA: TGCGCCAGCAGCTTGGATTCAGGGGCTTATAATGAAAAACTGTTTTTT
J: TRBJ2-7; V: TRBV5-4; size: -; D: TRBD1; CDR3: CASSLRQGPYEQYF; DNA: TGTGCCAGCAGCTTGAGACAGGGGCCCTACGAGCAGTACTTC
J: TRBJ1-4; V: TRBV11-2; size: few; D: TRBD1; CDR3: CASSPYGQGDEKLFF; DNA: TGTGCCAGCAGCCCATACGGACAGGGAGACGAAAAACTGTTTTTT
J: TRBJ1-1; V: TRBV2; size: -; D: -; CDR3: CASSPRGWTEAFF; DNA: TGTGCCAGCAGTCCTAGGGGCTGGACTGAAGCTTTCTTT
J: TRBJ1-4; V: TRBV27; size: -; D: -; CDR3: CASSFSWRGSREKLFF; DNA: TGTGCCAGCAGTTTTTCTTGGCGGGGCAGTCGGGAAAAACTGTTTTTT
J: TRBJ1-3; V: TRBV18; size: -; D: -; CDR3: CASSPLDGNTIYF; DNA: TGTGCCAGCTCACCATTAGATGGAAACACCATATATTTT
J: TRBJ1-5; V: TRBV28; size: -; D: -; CDR3: CASKNPTDQPQHF; DNA: TGTGCCAGCAAAAACCCAACGGATCAGCCCCAGCATTTT
J: TRBJ1-1; V: TRBV5-6; size: -; D: TRBD1; CDR3: CASSTGGGNTEAFF; DNA: TGTGCCAGCAGCACAGGGGGCGGGAACACTGAAGCTTTCTTT
J: TRBJ2-2; V: TRBV19; size: -; D: -; CDR3: CASGHTGELFF; DNA: TGTGCCAGTGGGCACACCGGGGAGCTGTTTTTT
J: TRBJ2-2; V: TRBV7-8; size: -; D: -; CDR3: CASSLVGSIGELFF; DNA: TGTGCCAGCAGCTTAGTCGGTTCGATCGGGGAGCTGTTTTTT
J: TRBJ2-3; V: TRBV28; size: -; D: TRBD2; CDR3: CASSPSGGALDTDTQYF; DNA: TGTGCCAGCAGTCCTAGCGGGGGGGCGTTGGACACAGATACGCAGTATTTT
J: TRBJ2-2; V: TRBV6-6; size: -; D: -; CDR3: CAGAGTGELFF; DNA: TGTGCCGGGGCGGGGACCGGGGAGCTGTTTTTT
J: TRBJ1-6; V: TRBV2; size: -; D: TRBD1; CDR3: CASRGDRQSPLHF; DNA: TGTGCCAGTAGAGGGGACAGGCAGTCACCCCTCCACTTT
J: TRBJ2-3; V: TRBV7-2; size: once; D: -; CDR3: CASSFSPADTQYF; DNA: TGTGCCAGCAGCTTTTCTCCTGCAGATACGCAGTATTTT
J: TRBJ2-3; V: TRBV19; size: once; D: TRBD1; CDR3: CASSPGTVRTDTQYF; DNA: TGTGCCAGTAGCCCTGGGACAGTTCGCACAGATACGCAGTATTTT
J: TRBJ1-2; V: TRBV2; size: -; D: TRBD1; CDR3: CASSDFGTGDYGYTF; DNA: TGTGCCAGCAGTGATTTCGGGACAGGCGACTATGGCTACACCTTC
J: TRBJ2-7; V: TRBV10-3; size: -; D: -; CDR3: CAISDQGSAYEQYF; DNA: TGTGCCATCAGTGATCAGGGGTCAGCCTACGAGCAGTACTTC
J: TRBJ1-5; V: TRBV9; size: few; D: -; CDR3: CASSRARAGEPQHF; DNA: TGTGCCAGCAGCCGAGCGCGTGCGGGCGAGCCCCAGCATTTT
J: TRBJ2-2; V: TRBV6-1; size: -; D: -; CDR3: CASSVVRGSTTGELFF; DNA: TGTGCCAGCAGTGTCGTCAGGGGATCCACCACCGGGGAGCTGTTTTTT
J: TRBJ2-2; V: TRBV13; size: -; D: TRBD2; CDR3: CASSSPSAGAGGTGELFF; DNA: TGTGCCAGCAGCTCCCCTAGCGCCGGAGCGGGGGGGACCGGGGAGCTGTTTTTT
J: TRBJ2-5; V: TRBV28; size: -; D: -; CDR3: CASSSGTQETQYF; DNA: TGTGCCAGCAGCTCCGGGACACAAGAGACCCAGTACTTC
J: TRBJ2-3; V: TRBV4-1; size: -; D: TRBD2; CDR3: CASSGLAGTDTQYF; DNA: TGCGCCAGCAGCGGTCTAGCGGGCACAGATACGCAGTATTTT
J: TRBJ1-2; V: TRBV5-1; size: -; D: TRBD1; CDR3: CASSLQGAGGYTF; DNA: TGCGCCAGCAGCTTACAGGGGGCGGGAGGCTACACCTTC
J: TRBJ2-1; V: TRBV5-1; size: once; D: TRBD1; CDR3: CASSNRQGASSYNEQFF; DNA: TGCGCCAGCAGCAATAGACAGGGGGCCAGCTCCTACAATGAGCAGTTCTTC
J: TRBJ2-2; V: TRBV2; size: -; D: -; CDR3: CASRDGLTGELFF; DNA: TGTGCCAGCAGGGACGGACTAACCGGGGAGCTGTTTTTT
J: TRBJ2-2; V: TRBV23-1; size: -; D: TRBD1; CDR3: CASRGTGRYTGELFF; DNA: TGCGCCAGCAGGGGGACAGGGCGATACACCGGGGAGCTGTTTTTT
J: TRBJ2-1; V: TRBV7-2; size: -; D: TRBD2; CDR3: CASSQQQGLAGTEQFF; DNA: TGTGCCAGCAGCCAGCAGCAGGGACTAGCGGGGACTGAGCAGTTCTTC
J: TRBJ2-7; V: TRBV5-1; size: once; D: TRBD2; CDR3: CASSSMTGLAYEQYF; DNA: TGCGCCAGCAGCTCTATGACCGGACTAGCCTACGAGCAGTACTTC
J: TRBJ1-3; V: TRBV23-1; size: -; D: TRBD1; CDR3: CASTRASPKGQGYGNTIYF; DNA: TGCGCCAGCACCCGGGCCTCTCCAAAAGGACAGGGGTATGGAAACACCATATATTTT
J: TRBJ2-5; V: TRBV2; size: -; D: -; CDR3: CARSGVQETQYF; DNA: TGTGCCCGCTCAGGGGTACAAGAGACCCAGTACTTC
J: TRBJ2-7; V: TRBV28; size: few; D: TRBD1; CDR3: CASTQGGTGGNEQYF; DNA: TGTGCCAGCACCCAGGGGGGGACAGGGGGAAATGAGCAGTACTTC
J: TRBJ1-5; V: TRBV5-8; size: -; D: TRBD1; CDR3: CASSSTLGDREQPQHF; DNA: TGTGCCAGCAGCTCCACCTTGGGAGACAGGGAACAGCCCCAGCATTTT
J: TRBJ1-2; V: TRBV15; size: -; D: -; CDR3: CATSGSGLGGYTF; DNA: TGTGCCACCAGCGGATCAGGGCTAGGTGGCTACACCTTC
J: TRBJ2-7; V: TRBV5-1; size: -; D: TRBD2; CDR3: CASSLYLAGAVEQYF; DNA: TGCGCCAGCAGCTTGTATCTAGCGGGGGCGGTCGAGCAGTACTTC
J: TRBJ1-5; V: TRBV2; size: -; D: TRBD1; CDR3: CASSPGQGNQPQHF; DNA: TGTGCCAGCAGTCCGGGACAGGGCAATCAGCCCCAGCATTTT
J: TRBJ1-2; V: TRBV6-6; size: -; D: TRBD1; CDR3: CASSRTGQFYGYTF; DNA: TGTGCCAGCAGTCGGACGGGACAGTTCTATGGCTACACCTTC
J: TRBJ2-1; V: TRBV7-9; size: -; D: -; CDR3: CASSLQYNEQFF; DNA: TGTGCCAGCAGCTTGCAGTACAATGAGCAGTTCTTC
J: TRBJ1-2; V: TRBV6-5; size: -; D: TRBD1; CDR3: CASSPGQAVYGYTF; DNA: TGTGCCAGCAGTCCGGGACAGGCGGTTTATGGCTACACCTTC
J: TRBJ2-7; V: TRBV13; size: -; D: TRBD2; CDR3: CASSRLGGEGYEQYF; DNA: TGTGCCAGCAGCCGCCTGGGAGGGGAAGGCTACGAGCAGTACTTC
J: TRBJ2-1; V: TRBV7-9; size: -; D: TRBD2; CDR3: CATSGTLAAEQFF; DNA: TGTGCCACGTCCGGGACTCTAGCGGCTGAGCAGTTCTTC
J: TRBJ1-6; V: TRBV5-1; size: -; D: TRBD1; CDR3: CASSLFSGTGVSPLHF; DNA: TGCGCCAGCAGCTTATTCTCCGGGACAGGGGTTTCACCCCTCCACTTT
J: TRBJ2-1; V: TRBV5-1; size: -; D: TRBD2; CDR3: CASSLGLAGGHYNEQFF; DNA: TGCGCCAGCAGCTTGGGACTAGCGGGGGGCCATTACAATGAGCAGTTCTTC
J: TRBJ1-2; V: TRBV5-1; size: -; D: -; CDR3: CASSPDTDYGYTF; DNA: TGCGCCAGCAGCCCCGACACCGACTATGGCTACACCTTC